Described below is a single T cell receptor beta chain sequence and its context. This CDR3 has 15 residues. Looked up from germline, CDR1 is SGHDN and CDR2 is FVKESK. Trimming left V 0 bases short and J 10 bases short, with 18 bases between. TCRdb reprocessed the RT-PCR reads via MiXCR and lists one record per CDR3 protein. The data hold around 700,000 distinct CDR3 sequences, with 14% observed a single time. The chain uses TRBV14 and TRBJ1-2, with D maybe TRBD1 (5 bases). The sequenced sample was memory CD4+ T cells from blood. This clonotype was sampled from a female donor in good health, serving as a healthy control. The CDR3 nucleotides are TGTGCCAGCAGCCAAGAAGCTATCGGGGGAACAGCCTACACCTTC. The encoded protein is CASSQEAIGGTAYTF.